These 5 T cell receptor beta chains originate from one sample sequenced in a study of CD8 T cells in Susac syndrome. Random hexamers were used to reverse transcribe about 0.45 to 1 ug of RNA. TCRdb recomputed calls from the immunoSEQ multiplex PCR reads with MiXCR, one row per CDR3 protein. The sample has fewer than 250,000 distinct CDR3 sequences, roughly nine tenths seen once. The specimen sequenced was CD8+ T cells from PBMCs. Source of these receptors: a human donor with multiple sclerosis.

J is TRBJ2-7 and V is TRBV27; no definite D call. Germline CDR1 MNHEY, CDR2 SMNVEV (reference sequence). Trimming took off 0 bases at V and 5 bases at J, with 8 bases between the two ends. The CDR3 runs 13 residues. The chain's CDR3 is CASSLSVENEQYF. The CDR3 bases are TGTGCCAGCAGTTTATCGGTGGAGAACGAGCAGTACTTC.

The gene calls are TRBV5-1 and TRBJ2-7; 10 bases line up with TRBD1. With 7 bases clipped from V and 6 bases from J, the junction kept 13 bases outside the gene matches. The CDR3 sequence is 15 residues long. Looked up from germline, CDR1 is SGHRS and CDR2 is YFSETQ. The CDR3 DNA reads as TGCGCCAGCTCAGGCCGGGGACAGGGGATTGGCGAGCAGTACTTC. It codes for CASSGRGQGIGEQYF. The whole variable domain, filled in from reference TRBV5-1 and TRBJ2-7, reads KAGVTQTPRYLIKTRGQQVTLSCSPISGHRSVSWYQQTPGQGLQFLFEYFSETQRNKGNFPGRFSGRQFSNSRSEMNVSTLELGDSALYLCASSGRGQGIGEQYFGPGTRLTVT.

This clonotype was counted once. V is TRBV9 and J is TRBJ2-3; 7 positions agree with TRBD1. Germline V CDR1 and CDR2: SGDLS, YYNGEE. J gave up 1 base and V 7 bases, and 6 bases lay outside the gene matches. The CDR3 has 14 amino acids. Here the CDR3 reads CASSPGQRTDTQYF. CDR3 DNA sequence: TGTGCCAGCTCCCCGGGACAGCGCACAGATACGCAGTATTTT.

The chain carries TRBV13 and TRBJ2-1; 9 bases line up with TRBD2. Germline lookup yields CDR1 PRHDT and CDR2 FYEKMQ (reference sequence). Trimming at V came to 0 bases and at J to 2 bases, leaving 20 bases not matched to a gene. The CDR3 has 22 amino acids. The chain's CDR3 is CASSLGTSASGDSGPPYNEQFF. CDR3 DNA: TGTGCCAGCAGCTTAGGCACGTCGGCTAGCGGGGATTCCGGGCCCCCCTACAATGAGCAGTTCTTC.

The gene calls are TRBV20-1 and TRBJ1-1, with D unclear. Germline V CDR1 and CDR2: DFQATT, SNEGSKA (reference sequence). This CDR3 comprises 13 residues. Trimming stripped 3 bases from V and 4 bases from J, with 12 bases between. This chain's CDR3 is CSARAPRGTEAFF. Written as DNA, the CDR3 is TGCAGTGCTAGGGCTCCGCGGGGCACTGAAGCTTTCTTT.